This TCR beta chain stems from a study of CD4 T cells in relation to SARS-CoV-2 and coronaviruses. To note about this clone: Its matching antigen is unknown.

TCRdb's table, derived via immunoSEQ multiplex PCR, lists solely in-frame clones and lacks some. Of 20,000 or so clones in the sample, 78% are singletons; the top ten hold about 17%. The unexposed donors gave CD4+ T cells in about 2011-2018, prior to COVID-19. The cells were cultured for approximately 10 days before CD4+ T cells were isolated. Sequenced: CD4+ T cells from PBMCs, cultured in vitro. The sequence derives from a human donor in good health.

CDR3 sequence: CASSRDGEVDEQYF. DNA of the CDR3: TGTGCCAGCAGTAGGGACGGAGAGGTCGACGAGCAGTACTTC. The chain couples TRBV6-5 to TRBJ2-7, with D perhaps given as TRBD1 or TRBD2 (5 bases each). The V end was cut by 5 bases, the J end by 5 bases, with 16 bases between. CDR3 size: 14 residues. Germline V CDR1 and CDR2: MNHEY, SVGAGI.